The 25 T cell receptor beta chains given below trace back to one sample, sequenced in a study of identical twins. TCRdb fed the 5' RACE reads into MiXCR, producing one record per CDR3 protein. Altogether under 1 million distinct CDR3 sequences are present, 9% to 15% being singletons, with the ten largest covering about 1.5%. This sample was also put to use in a study of yellow fever vaccine responses in identical twins.

The sequenced material came from PBMCs. The receptors shown here come from a woman aged 18-30 years in good health.

This clonotype turned up a few times. This rearrangement joins TRBV2 to TRBJ2-3; D ambiguous. The CDR3 has 14 residues. Trimming shortened V by 3 bases and J by 6 bases, and 13 bases separated the two germline ends. CDR1 is SNHLY and CDR2 is FYNNEI in the germline V gene. The DNA for the CDR3 is TGTGCCAGCAGTGAGTTCGGAGCTTTGGATACGCAGTATTTT. Translated, it gives CASSEFGALDTQYF.

This clonotype was counted a few times. V gene TRBV5-1 combines with J gene TRBJ2-7; a weak D match, TRBD1 (6 bases). Germline V gene sequence: CDR1 SGHRS, CDR2 YFSETQ. V gave up 0 bases and J gave up 0 bases, with 25 bases separating them. The length of the CDR3 is 20 residues. As DNA, the CDR3 is TGCGCCAGCAGCTTGGCCCTTATTCGCGAGGGGGTGCCTGACTCCTACGAGCAGTACTTC. Residues: CASSLALIREGVPDSYEQYF.

J is TRBJ2-7 and V is TRBV7-9; TRBD2 matches at 14 bases. Germline V CDR1 and CDR2: SEHNR, FQNEAQ (reference sequence). V lost 5 bases and J lost 6; bases outside the gene matches: 6. This CDR3 contains 15 residues. CDR3 nucleotides: TGTGCCAGCAGCGCGGGACTAGCGGGGGCCCTCGAGCAGTACTTC. As protein: CASSAGLAGALEQYF.

This chain uses TRBV11-2 with TRBJ2-2, with 9 bases that match TRBD2. Germline-derived CDR1 and CDR2 are SGHAT and FQNNGV. The CDR3 has 16 residues. The V gene end was trimmed by 5 bases and the J gene end by 4 bases; junction bases not matched to a gene: 8. CDR3 region: CASSTGPTSGTGELFF. CDR3 in DNA: TGTGCCAGCAGCACAGGCCCGACTAGCGGCACCGGGGAGCTGTTTTTT.

This clonotype appeared many times. The chain links TRBV20-1 to TRBJ2-7; 15 nucleotides align to TRBD2. This CDR3 is built from 14 residues. Per germline, CDR1 DFQATT and CDR2 SNEGSKA (reference sequence). V gave up 3 bases and J gave up 4 bases; unmatched junction bases: 1. The CDR3 here is CSARGTSGRYEQYF. In DNA, the CDR3 is TGCAGTGCTAGGGGGACTAGCGGGAGGTACGAGCAGTACTTC.

This clonotype was counted only a few times. The J gene is TRBJ2-1, the V gene TRBV5-1, with no clear D. The CDR3 has 13 residues. V dropped 3 bases and J dropped 9 bases, with 13 bases sitting between them. Germline V CDR1 and CDR2: SGHRS, YFSETQ. CDR3 in amino acids: CASSSETLSEQFF. The CDR3 DNA reads as TGCGCCAGCAGCTCGGAGACACTCAGTGAGCAGTTCTTC.

This clonotype was found a few times. The chain has TRBV4-1 and TRBJ1-1; D not certain. Deletions cut 7 bases from V and 1 base from J, with 10 bases between. Germline V gives CDR1 MGHRA, CDR2 YSYEKL. The CDR3 is 13 amino acids. The CDR3 spells CASTRSGNTEAFF. The CDR3 DNA follows: TGCGCCAGCACCCGTTCGGGGAACACTGAAGCTTTCTTT.

The V gene is TRBV12-3 or TRBV12-4, the J gene TRBJ2-1, with TRBD1 identical over 9 bases. The CDR3 spans 15 residues. The J segment lost 8 bases and the V segment lost 5 bases, leaving 10 bases of the junction unmatched. CDR3 DNA: TGTGCCAGCAGTCAAGACAGGGGGTGGGTACATGAGCAGTTCTTC. Protein: CASSQDRGWVHEQFF.

This clonotype was seen a handful of times. The chain recombines TRBV6-5 with TRBJ2-4; 9 bases align to TRBD2. J lost 4 bases, V lost 4 bases, and 5 bases had no gene match. Germline lookup yields CDR1 MNHEY and CDR2 SVGAGI. CDR3 size: 15 residues. As DNA, the CDR3 is TGTGCCAGCAGTTCCCCGCGGGAGGGAAAAAACATTCAGTACTTC. Translating it yields CASSSPREGKNIQYF.

This clonotype was counted ten times or more. The J gene is TRBJ2-5, the V gene TRBV12-3 or TRBV12-4; 8 positions match TRBD2. This CDR3 contains 13 residues. V was clipped by 4 bases and J by 8 bases; unmatched bases: 6. In DNA form, the CDR3 reads TGTGCCAGCAGTTCCATAGCGGGAACTACCCAGTACTTC. It specifies CASSSIAGTTQYF.

This clonotype has a count of ten or more. The rearrangement joins TRBV10-3 to TRBJ2-3; D not resolved. There are 13 residues in the CDR3. V shed 7 bases and J shed 3 bases, with 11 bases lying between them. The germline gives CDR1 ENHRY, CDR2 SYGVKD. CDR3 in amino acids: CAITSHITDTQYF. The CDR3 region has the DNA TGTGCCATCACGTCCCATATTACAGATACGCAGTATTTT.

This clonotype showed up just a few times. The V and J genes are TRBV11-2 and TRBJ2-3, with a weak D call TRBD2 (5 bases). Germline V gene sequence: CDR1 SGHAT, CDR2 FQNNGV. Trimming removed 0 bases from V and 1 base from J, with 14 bases in between. This CDR3 region has 17 residues. The DNA for the CDR3 is TGTGCCAGCAGCTTAGATAGCGCTGCCGGGGGCACAGATACGCAGTATTTT. This encodes CASSLDSAAGGTDTQYF.

This clonotype appeared a few times. The chain has TRBV7-9 and TRBJ2-2, with a weak D call TRBD2 (6 bases). There are 15 residues in the CDR3. The V and J ends lost 5 bases and 3 bases respectively, with 13 bases between them. Germline V CDR1 and CDR2: SEHNR, FQNEAQ (reference sequence). CDR3 in amino acids: CASSGPREDTGELFF. The CDR3 bases are TGTGCCAGCAGCGGCCCTAGGGAGGACACCGGGGAGCTGTTTTTT.

This clonotype was seen more than once but under ten times. The gene calls are TRBV3-1 and TRBJ1-1; D is unresolved. The CDR3 has 13 amino acids. The germline V gene encodes CDR1 LGHDT and CDR2 YNNKEL (reference sequence). V lost 6 bases, J lost 5 bases, and 13 bases lay in between. CDR3 coding DNA: TGTGCCAGCAGTAGGCGGAGTGGTACTGAAGCTTTCTTT. This encodes CASSRRSGTEAFF.

This clonotype was counted at least ten times. The chain has TRBV12-3 or TRBV12-4 and TRBJ2-5; 8 nucleotides align to TRBD2. The CDR3 sequence is 14 residues long. V gave up 6 bases and J gave up 1 base; unmatched junction bases: 4. The DNA for the CDR3 is TGTGCCAGCAGATTTGCGGGGGGCCAAGAGACCCAGTACTTC. Amino acid sequence: CASRFAGGQETQYF.

The chain uses TRBV27 and TRBJ2-1; weak D call: TRBD1 (7 bases). V lost 5 bases to trimming and J lost 4 bases, with 15 bases between them. In germline, CDR1 is MNHEY, CDR2 SMNVEV (reference sequence). CDR3 length: 15 residues. The chain's CDR3 is CASSPHQGGYNEQFF. The CDR3, as DNA: TGTGCCAGCAGTCCACACCAGGGGGGATACAATGAGCAGTTCTTC.

This clonotype is a singleton in its sample. This sequence joins TRBV10-2 and TRBJ2-3; 11 bases are a match to TRBD2. The V gene end was trimmed by 6 bases and the J gene end by 2 bases; junction bases not matched to a gene: 4. The CDR3 has 15 residues. Germline V gene sequence: CDR1 WSHSY, CDR2 SAAADI. The CDR3 nucleotides read TGCGCCAGCAGGCTGACTAGCGGGGTCACAGATACGCAGTATTTT. Residues: CASRLTSGVTDTQYF.

The rearrangement links TRBV7-9 to TRBJ2-5; no clear D gene. The germline V and J ends were trimmed by 5 bases and 5 bases, with 15 bases remaining between them. The V gene's germline CDR1 is SEHNR and CDR2 FQNEAQ (reference sequence). The CDR3 is 14 residues long. DNA of the CDR3: TGTGCCAGCAGCCTGCCTGGGATAGTGGAGACCCAGTACTTC. It codes for CASSLPGIVETQYF.

J is TRBJ2-1 and V is TRBV14; D may be TRBD1 (5 bases). Trimming took 1 base from V and 7 from J, leaving 8 bases between them. Germline values: CDR1 SGHDN, CDR2 FVKESK. This CDR3 contains 13 residues. DNA for the CDR3: TGTGCCAGCAGCCAAGCAAGGGGTAATGAGCAGTTCTTC. It specifies CASSQARGNEQFF.

This clonotype was counted only a few times. J is TRBJ2-2 and V is TRBV9; tentatively, D is TRBD1 or TRBD2 (7 bases each). There are 17 residues in the CDR3. CDR1 SGDLS and CDR2 YYNGEE come from the germline V gene. Trimming cost V 4 bases and J 1 base, with 17 bases left between them. The CDR3, as DNA: TGTGCCAGCAGCCCCGGCAGGGGGAGGGGGAACACCGGGGAGCTGTTTTTT. Translation gives CASSPGRGRGNTGELFF.

The rearrangement links TRBV10-3 to TRBJ2-5, with D unresolved. The germline V gene has CDR1 ENHRY and CDR2 SYGVKD. The CDR3 sequence is 15 residues long. The V and J ends lost 4 bases and 5 bases respectively, with 17 bases between them. The CDR3 loop is CAISAQRASAETQYF. Here the CDR3 DNA reads TGTGCCATCAGTGCCCAAAGGGCGAGCGCGGAGACCCAGTACTTC.

CDR3 in amino acids: CSVGIGPRTGELFF. DNA of the CDR3: TGCAGCGTTGGTATCGGCCCGAGAACCGGGGAGCTGTTTTTT. The rearrangement joins TRBV29-1 to TRBJ2-2; no clear D gene. The CDR3 has 14 amino acids. V shed 4 bases and J shed 5 bases, with 14 bases lying between them. CDR1 is SQVTM, CDR2 ANQGSEA, per germline.

This clonotype has only a few counts. The chain employs TRBV20-1 and TRBJ2-1, with 15 nucleotides matching TRBD2. Germline V lookup: CDR1 DFQATT, CDR2 SNEGSKA (reference sequence). CDR3 size: 15 residues. V was clipped by 3 bases and J by 8 bases; unmatched bases: 5. The CDR3 protein is CSASPGTSGRYEQFF. CDR3 sequence (DNA): TGCAGTGCTAGCCCTGGGACTAGCGGGAGGTATGAGCAGTTCTTC.

This clonotype was counted at least ten times. The chain links TRBV7-2 to TRBJ2-1; 7 positions match TRBD2. The CDR3 loop spans 15 amino acids. Germline assignment: CDR1 SGHTA and CDR2 FQGNSA. The J segment lost 7 bases and the V segment lost 0 bases, leaving 6 bases of the junction unmatched. The CDR3 sequence: CASSLAPLASNEQFF. In nucleotides, the CDR3 is TGTGCCAGCAGCTTAGCGCCACTAGCGAGTAATGAGCAGTTCTTC.

This clonotype has a handful of counts. The chain joins TRBV2 to TRBJ2-7; D possibly corresponds to TRBD2 (6 bases). The germline V and J ends were trimmed by 6 bases and 6 bases, with 18 bases remaining between them. The CDR3 extends over 14 amino acids. Per the germline V gene, CDR1 is SNHLY and CDR2 is FYNNEI. The CDR3 DNA is TGTGCCAGCAGCGAGAAGGAACTAGCTGGCGAGCAGTACTTC. Protein sequence: CASSEKELAGEQYF.